What follows is one TCR beta chain and its context. The antigen is undetermined. Germline V gene lookup returns CDR1 GTSNPN and CDR2 SVGIG (reference sequence). V shed 1 base and J shed 0 bases, with 12 bases lying between them. CDR3 size: 15 residues. The primer mix had 60 Vbeta and 13 Jbeta primers. Libraries were prepared by immunoSEQ multiplex PCR; TCRdb keeps only in-frame clonotypes and omits some of them. The profile shows roughly 100,000 clones, 60% to 80% of them singletons. The data originate from a study of cytomegalovirus exposure and HLA in healthy donors. Study-level findings and limits: A later analysis showed HLA-associated TCR beta chains outstripping equally common others in clonal expansion.

Sample: PBMCs. The TCR originated in a woman aged 50 to 65 in good health and CMV-seropositive. J is TRBJ1-1 and V is TRBV30, with D uncertain. The CDR3 here is CAWSGGEYMNTEAFF. The CDR3 nucleotides are TGTGCCTGGAGTGGCGGTGAGTACATGAACACTGAAGCTTTCTTT.